Sequencing of this TCR beta chain was carried out in a study of cytomegalovirus exposure and HLA in healthy donors. Study-wide results and limits: For most subjects, TCR beta sequences were reported to predict HLA-A and HLA-B alleles with accuracy.

A note on this clone: Its matching antigen is unknown.

Primers included in the PCR were 60 Vbeta and 13 Jbeta primers. The assay was immunoSEQ multiplex PCR, and TCRdb's table has in-frame clones only and misses some. This repertoire shows some 140,000 clones, 74% found once; its top ten account for about 2%. Germline loops: CDR1 SEHNR, CDR2 FQNEAQ (reference sequence). The V end lost 2 bases, the J end lost 2 bases, and 13 bases lay between the germline ends. The CDR3 extends over 16 amino acids. This receptor was obtained from a man aged 25 to 45 in good health and CMV-seronegative. Material for sequencing was PBMCs. This chain links TRBV7-9 with TRBJ2-1, with a possible D match to TRBD1 (5 bases). The CDR3 reads CASSLPLLGAYNEQFF. CDR3 sequence (DNA): TGTGCCAGCAGCTTACCGCTGTTAGGGGCCTACAATGAGCAGTTCTTC. Full variable domain (outside the CDR3, taken from reference TRBV7-9 and TRBJ2-1): DTGVSQNPRHKITKRGQNVTFRCDPISEHNRLYWYRQTLGQGPEFLTYFQNEAQLEKSRLLSDRFSAERPKGSFSTLEIQRTEQGDSAMYLCASSLPLLGAYNEQFFGPGTRLTVL.